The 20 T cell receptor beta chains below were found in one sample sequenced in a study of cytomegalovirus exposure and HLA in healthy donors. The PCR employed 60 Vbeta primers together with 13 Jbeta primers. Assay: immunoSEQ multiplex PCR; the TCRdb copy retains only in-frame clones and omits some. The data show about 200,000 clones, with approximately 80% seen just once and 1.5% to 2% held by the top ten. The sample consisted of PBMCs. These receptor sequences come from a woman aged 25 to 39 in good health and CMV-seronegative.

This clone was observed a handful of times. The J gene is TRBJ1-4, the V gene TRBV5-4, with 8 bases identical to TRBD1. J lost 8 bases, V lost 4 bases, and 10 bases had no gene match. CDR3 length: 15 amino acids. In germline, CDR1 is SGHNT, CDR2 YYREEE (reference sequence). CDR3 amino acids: CASSPDRGTDEKLFF. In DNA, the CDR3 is TGTGCCAGCAGCCCTGACAGGGGCACTGACGAAAAACTGTTTTTT. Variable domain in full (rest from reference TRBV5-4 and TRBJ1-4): ETGVTQSPTHLIKTRGQQVTLRCSSQSGHNTVSWYQQALGQGPQFIFQYYREEENGRGNFPPRFSGLQFPNYSSELNVNALELDDSALYLCASSPDRGTDEKLFFGSGTQLSVL.

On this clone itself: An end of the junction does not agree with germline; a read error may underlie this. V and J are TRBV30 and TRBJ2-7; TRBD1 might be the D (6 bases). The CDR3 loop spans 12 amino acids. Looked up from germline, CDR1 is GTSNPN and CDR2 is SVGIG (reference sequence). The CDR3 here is CAWSVGSRTEVF. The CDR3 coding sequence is TGTGCCTGGAGTGTAGGGTCACGGACAGAGGTCTTC.

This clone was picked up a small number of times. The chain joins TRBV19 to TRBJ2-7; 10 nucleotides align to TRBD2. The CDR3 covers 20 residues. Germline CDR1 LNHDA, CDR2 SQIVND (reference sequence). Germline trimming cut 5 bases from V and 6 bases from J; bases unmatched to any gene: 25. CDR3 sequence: CASSPSMAQRGGSVWAEQYF. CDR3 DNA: TGTGCCAGTAGTCCCTCCATGGCTCAGCGGGGGGGGAGCGTCTGGGCCGAGCAGTACTTC.

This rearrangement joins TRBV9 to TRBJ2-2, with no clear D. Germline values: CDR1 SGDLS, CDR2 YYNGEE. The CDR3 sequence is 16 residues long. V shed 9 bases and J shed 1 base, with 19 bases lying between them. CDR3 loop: CATIWVRQVNTGELFF. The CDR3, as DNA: TGTGCCACGATCTGGGTTCGGCAGGTGAACACCGGGGAGCTGTTTTTT.

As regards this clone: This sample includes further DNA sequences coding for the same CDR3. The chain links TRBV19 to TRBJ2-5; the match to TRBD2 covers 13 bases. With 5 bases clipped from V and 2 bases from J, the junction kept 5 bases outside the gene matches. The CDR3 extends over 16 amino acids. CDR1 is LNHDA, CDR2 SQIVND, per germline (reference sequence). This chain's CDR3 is CASSPRTSGGQETQYF. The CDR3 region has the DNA TGTGCCAGTAGTCCCCGGACTAGCGGGGGACAAGAGACCCAGTACTTC.

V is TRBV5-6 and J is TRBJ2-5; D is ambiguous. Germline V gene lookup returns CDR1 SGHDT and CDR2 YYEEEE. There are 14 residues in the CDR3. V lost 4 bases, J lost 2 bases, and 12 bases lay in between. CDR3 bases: TGTGCCAGCAGCCTGGTTCAACTACAAGAGACCCAGTACTTC. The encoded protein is CASSLVQLQETQYF. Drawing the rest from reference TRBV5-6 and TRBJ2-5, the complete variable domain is DAGVTQSPTHLIKTRGQQVTLRCSPKSGHDTVSWYQQALGQGPQFIFQYYEEEERQRGNFPDRFSGHQFPNYSSELNVNALLLGDSALYLCASSLVQLQETQYFGPGTRLLVL.

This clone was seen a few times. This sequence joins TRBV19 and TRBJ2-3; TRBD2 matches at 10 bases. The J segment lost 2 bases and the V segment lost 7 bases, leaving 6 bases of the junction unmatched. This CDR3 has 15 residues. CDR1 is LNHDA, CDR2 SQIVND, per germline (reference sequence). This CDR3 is CASKREGLSTDTQYF. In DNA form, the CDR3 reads TGTGCCAGTAAGCGGGAGGGCCTTTCCACAGATACGCAGTATTTT.

This chain's CDR3 is CASSFGGEGGSDEQYF. DNA for the CDR3: TGTGCCAGCAGCTTCGGGGGGGAGGGAGGCTCGGACGAGCAGTACTTC. The chain couples TRBV5-4 to TRBJ2-5, with 8 bases fitting TRBD2. The DNA end is more similar to TRBJ2-7, so the J call may be wrong. There are 16 residues in the CDR3. In germline, CDR1 is SGHNT, CDR2 YYREEE (reference sequence).

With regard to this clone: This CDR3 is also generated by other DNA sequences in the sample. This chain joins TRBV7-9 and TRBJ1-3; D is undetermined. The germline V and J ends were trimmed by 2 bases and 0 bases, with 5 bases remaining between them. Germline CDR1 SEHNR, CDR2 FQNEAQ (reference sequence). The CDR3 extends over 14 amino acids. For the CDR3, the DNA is TGTGCCAGCAGCTTAAGAGGCTCTGGAAACACCATATATTTT. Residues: CASSLRGSGNTIYF.

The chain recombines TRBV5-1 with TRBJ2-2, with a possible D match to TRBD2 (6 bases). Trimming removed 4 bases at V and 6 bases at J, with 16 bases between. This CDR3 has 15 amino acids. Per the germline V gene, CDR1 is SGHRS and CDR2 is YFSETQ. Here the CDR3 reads CASSPGLTTAGELFF. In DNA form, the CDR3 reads TGCGCCAGCAGCCCGGGACTTACAACAGCCGGGGAGCTGTTTTTT.

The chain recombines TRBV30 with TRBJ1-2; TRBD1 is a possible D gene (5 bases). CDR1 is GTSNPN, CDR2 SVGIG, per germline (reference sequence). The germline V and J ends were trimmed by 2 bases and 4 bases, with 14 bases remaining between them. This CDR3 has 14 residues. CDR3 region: CAWSPPTALYGYTF. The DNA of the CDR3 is TGTGCCTGGAGTCCACCGACAGCTCTCTATGGCTACACCTTC. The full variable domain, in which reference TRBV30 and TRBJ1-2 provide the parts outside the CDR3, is SQTIHQWPATLVQPVGSPLSLECTVEGTSNPNLYWYRQAAGRGLQLLFYSVGIGQISSEVPQNLSASRPQDRQFILSSKKLLLSDSGFYLCAWSPPTALYGYTFGSGTRLTVV.

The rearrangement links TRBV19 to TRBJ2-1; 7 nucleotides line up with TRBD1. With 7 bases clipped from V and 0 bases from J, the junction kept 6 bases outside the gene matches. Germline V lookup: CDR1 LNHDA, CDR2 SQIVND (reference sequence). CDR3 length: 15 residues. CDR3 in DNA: TGTGCCAGTACCCAGACAGGGAGCTCCTACAATGAGCAGTTCTTC. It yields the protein CASTQTGSSYNEQFF.

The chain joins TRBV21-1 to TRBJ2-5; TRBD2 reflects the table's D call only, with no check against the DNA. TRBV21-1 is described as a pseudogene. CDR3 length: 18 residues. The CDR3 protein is CASSKAPLPAGVEETQYF. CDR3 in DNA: TGTGCCAGCAGCAAAGCGCCCCTCCCGGCGGGAGTGGAAGAGACCCAGTACTTC.

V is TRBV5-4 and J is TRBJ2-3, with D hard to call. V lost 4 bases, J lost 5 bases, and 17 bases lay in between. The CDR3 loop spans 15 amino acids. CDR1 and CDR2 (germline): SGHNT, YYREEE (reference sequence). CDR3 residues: CASSQLVLGKDTQYF. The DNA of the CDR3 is TGTGCCAGCAGCCAACTCGTCTTGGGCAAAGATACGCAGTATTTT.

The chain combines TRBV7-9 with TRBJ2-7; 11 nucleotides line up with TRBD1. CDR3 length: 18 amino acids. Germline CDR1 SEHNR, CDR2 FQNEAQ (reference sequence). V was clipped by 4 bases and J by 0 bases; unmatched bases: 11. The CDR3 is CASSSTTGTGGSSYEQYF. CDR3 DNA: TGTGCCAGCAGCTCCACCACAGGGACAGGGGGTTCCTCCTACGAGCAGTACTTC.

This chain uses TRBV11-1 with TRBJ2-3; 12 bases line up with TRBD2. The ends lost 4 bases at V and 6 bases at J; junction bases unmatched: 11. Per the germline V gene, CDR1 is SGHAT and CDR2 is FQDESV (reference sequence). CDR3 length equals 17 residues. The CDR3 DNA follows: TGTGCCAGCAGCTACGCTCCTAGCGGGGGGGCTGGGGATACGCAGTATTTT. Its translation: CASSYAPSGGAGDTQYF.

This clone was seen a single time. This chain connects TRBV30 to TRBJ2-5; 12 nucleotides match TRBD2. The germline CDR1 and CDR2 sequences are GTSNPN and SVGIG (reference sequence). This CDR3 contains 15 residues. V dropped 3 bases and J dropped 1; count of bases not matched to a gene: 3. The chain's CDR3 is CAWSTGLAGQETQYF. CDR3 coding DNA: TGTGCCTGGAGCACGGGACTAGCGGGCCAAGAGACCCAGTACTTC.

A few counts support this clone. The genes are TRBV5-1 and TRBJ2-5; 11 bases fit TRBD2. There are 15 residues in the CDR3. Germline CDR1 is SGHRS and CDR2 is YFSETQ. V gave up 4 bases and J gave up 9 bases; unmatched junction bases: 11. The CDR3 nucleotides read TGCGCCAGCAGCGGGGGGACTAGCGGTCCAGGGGCCCAGTACTTC. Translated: CASSGGTSGPGAQYF.

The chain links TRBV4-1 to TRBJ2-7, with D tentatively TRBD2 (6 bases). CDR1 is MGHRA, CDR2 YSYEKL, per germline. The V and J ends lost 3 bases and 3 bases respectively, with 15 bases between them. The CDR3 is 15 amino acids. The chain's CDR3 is CASSHLLDGSYEQYF. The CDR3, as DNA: TGCGCCAGCAGCCACCTTCTGGACGGGAGCTACGAGCAGTACTTC.

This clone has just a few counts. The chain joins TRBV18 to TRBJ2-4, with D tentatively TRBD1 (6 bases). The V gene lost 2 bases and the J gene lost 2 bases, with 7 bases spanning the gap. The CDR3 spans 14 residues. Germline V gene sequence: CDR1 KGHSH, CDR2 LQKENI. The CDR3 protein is CASSPTGSKNIQYF. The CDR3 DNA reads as TGTGCCAGCTCACCAACAGGGTCCAAAAACATTCAGTACTTC.